The present T cell receptor beta chain was sequenced within a study of technical replicates of blood from several donors. Profiling relied on immunoSEQ multiplex PCR, and the TCRdb table lists in-frame clones only, not all of them. Of 95,000 or so clones detected, 85% to 95% appear once; the ten largest clones hold around 0.3%. This TCR was sampled from a human donor in good health. Specimen: T cells isolated from PBMCs.

For the CDR3, the DNA is TGTGCCAGTAGCCTCGGGACAGGGGATATGGGAAAACTGTTTTTT. Amino acids: CASSLGTGDMGKLFF. The gene calls are TRBV19 and TRBJ1-4; TRBD1 aligns across 10 bases. CDR1 and CDR2 (germline): LNHDA, SQIVND (reference sequence). V lost 6 bases to trimming and J lost 10 bases; unmatched junction nucleotides: 11. The CDR3 totals 15 residues.